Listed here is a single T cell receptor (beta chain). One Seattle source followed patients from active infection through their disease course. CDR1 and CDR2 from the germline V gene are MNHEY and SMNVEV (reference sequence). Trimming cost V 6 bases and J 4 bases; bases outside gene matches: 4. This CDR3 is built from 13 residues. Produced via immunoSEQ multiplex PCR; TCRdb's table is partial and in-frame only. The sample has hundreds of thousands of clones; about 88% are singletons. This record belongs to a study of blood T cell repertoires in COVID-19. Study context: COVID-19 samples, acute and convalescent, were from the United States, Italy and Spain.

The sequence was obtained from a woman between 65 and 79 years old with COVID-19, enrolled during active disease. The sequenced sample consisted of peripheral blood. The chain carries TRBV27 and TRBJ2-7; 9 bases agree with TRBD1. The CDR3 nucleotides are TGTGCCAGCAGGGGACAGGGAACGTACGAGCAGTACTTC. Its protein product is CASRGQGTYEQYF.